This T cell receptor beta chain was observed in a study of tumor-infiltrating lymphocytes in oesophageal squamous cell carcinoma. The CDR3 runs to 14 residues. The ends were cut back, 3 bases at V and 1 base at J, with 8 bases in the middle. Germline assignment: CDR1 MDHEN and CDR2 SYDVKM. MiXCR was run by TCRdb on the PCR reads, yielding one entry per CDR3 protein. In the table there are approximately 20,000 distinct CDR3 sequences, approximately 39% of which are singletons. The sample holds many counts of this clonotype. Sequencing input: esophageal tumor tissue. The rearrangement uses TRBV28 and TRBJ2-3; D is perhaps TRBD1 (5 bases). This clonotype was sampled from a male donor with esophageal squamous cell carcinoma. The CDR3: CASSFLQGTDTQYF. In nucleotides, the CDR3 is TGTGCCAGCAGTTTTCTACAGGGCACAGATACGCAGTATTTT. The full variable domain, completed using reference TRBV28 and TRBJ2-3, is DVKVTQSSRYLVKRTGEKVFLECVQDMDHENMFWYRQDPGLGLRLIYFSYDVKMKEKGDIPEGYSVSREKKERFSLILESASTNQTSMYLCASSFLQGTDTQYFGPGTRLTVL.